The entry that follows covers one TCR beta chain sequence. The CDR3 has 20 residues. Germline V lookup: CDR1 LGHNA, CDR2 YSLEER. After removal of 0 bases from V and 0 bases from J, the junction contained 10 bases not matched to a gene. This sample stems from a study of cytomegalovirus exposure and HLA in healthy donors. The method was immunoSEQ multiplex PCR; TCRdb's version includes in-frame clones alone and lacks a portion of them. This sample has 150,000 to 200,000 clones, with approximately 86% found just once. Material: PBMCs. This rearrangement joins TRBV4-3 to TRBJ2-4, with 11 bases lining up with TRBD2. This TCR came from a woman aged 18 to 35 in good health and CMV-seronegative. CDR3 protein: CASSQDDPSGRSIAKNIQYF. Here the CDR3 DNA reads TGCGCCAGCAGCCAAGATGACCCTAGCGGGAGGTCTATAGCCAAAAACATTCAGTACTTC.